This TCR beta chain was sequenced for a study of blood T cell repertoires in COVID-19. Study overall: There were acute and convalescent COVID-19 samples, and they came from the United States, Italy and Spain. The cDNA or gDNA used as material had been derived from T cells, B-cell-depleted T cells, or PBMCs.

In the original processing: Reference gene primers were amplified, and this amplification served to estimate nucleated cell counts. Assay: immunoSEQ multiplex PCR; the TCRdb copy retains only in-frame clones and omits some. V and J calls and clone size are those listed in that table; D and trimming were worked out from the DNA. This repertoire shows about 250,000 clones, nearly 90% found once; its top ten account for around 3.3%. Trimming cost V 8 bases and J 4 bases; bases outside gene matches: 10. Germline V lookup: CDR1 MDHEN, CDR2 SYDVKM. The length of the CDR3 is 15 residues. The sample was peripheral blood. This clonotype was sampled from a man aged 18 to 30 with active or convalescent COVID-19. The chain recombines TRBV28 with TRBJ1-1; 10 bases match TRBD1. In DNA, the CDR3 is TGTGCCAGCGGGATTACAGACAGGGGGCGCACTGAAGCTTTCTTT. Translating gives CASGITDRGRTEAFF.